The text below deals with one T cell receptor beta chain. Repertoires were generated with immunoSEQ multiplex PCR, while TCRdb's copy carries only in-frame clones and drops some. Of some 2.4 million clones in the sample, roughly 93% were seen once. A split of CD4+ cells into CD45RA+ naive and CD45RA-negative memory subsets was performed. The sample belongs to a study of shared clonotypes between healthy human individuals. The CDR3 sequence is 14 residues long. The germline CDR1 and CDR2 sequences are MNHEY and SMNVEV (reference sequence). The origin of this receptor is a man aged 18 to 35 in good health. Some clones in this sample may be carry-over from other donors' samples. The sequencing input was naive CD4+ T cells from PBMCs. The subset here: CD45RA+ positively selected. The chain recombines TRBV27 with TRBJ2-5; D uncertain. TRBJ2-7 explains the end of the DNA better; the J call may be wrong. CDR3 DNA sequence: TGTGCCAGCAGTTTATTCGGGTCACTGGGCGAGCAGTACTTC. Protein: CASSLFGSLGEQYF.